The rows below give T cell receptor beta chains drawn from one sample of a study of cytomegalovirus exposure and HLA in healthy donors. Using immunoSEQ multiplex PCR, the repertoire was profiled, and TCRdb retains in-frame clones only, with some absent. The table shows more than 95,000 clones, with 73% occurring only once. The sequenced material came from PBMCs. The receptors come from a man between 60 and 70 years old in good health and CMV-seropositive. Each CDR3 is given with its conserved first and last residue. D genes are given only for firm matches. The size field is filled for only some rows; it gives once, few, many or a size class.

j_call d_call v_call clone_size cdr3_nt cdr3_aa
TRBJ2-5 NA TRBV7-3 NA TGTGCCAGCAGCTTTGCAGGGGGGCCTCTAGAGACCCAGTACTTC CASSFAGGPLETQYF
TRBJ2-1 NA TRBV13 NA TGTGCCAGCAGCGTGGACAGGAGGGGGCAGTTCTTC CASSVDRRGQFF
TRBJ2-7 TRBD1 TRBV19 NA TGTGCCAGCCAGACAGGGGGCGGCTCCGAGCAGTACTTC CASQTGGGSEQYF
TRBJ2-1 TRBD1 TRBV30 NA TGTGCCTGGAGTGTCCTCGGTGGGACAGTCGGCAATGAGCAGTTCTTC CAWSVLGGTVGNEQFF
TRBJ1-1 NA TRBV6-5 once TGTGCCAGCAGGAAATACGGGATCGAGAACACTGAAGCTTTCTTT CASRKYGIENTEAFF
TRBJ2-3 NA TRBV9 NA TGTGCCAGCAGCTCCGGATGGGGGCAAGATACGCAGTATTTT CASSSGWGQDTQYF
TRBJ2-7 TRBD1 TRBV10-1 few TGCGCCAGCAGTGAGTCGAGGACAGGGTACCACGAGCAGTACTTC CASSESRTGYHEQYF
TRBJ2-7 TRBD2 TRBV7-2 NA TGTGCCAGCAGCTTAACGGGACTAGCGGTGTACGAGCAGTACTTC CASSLTGLAVYEQYF
TRBJ2-2 TRBD2 TRBV2 NA TGTGCCAGCACGCCTCCCTCGGGGGGTCAATCCGGGGAGCTGTTTTTT CASTPPSGGQSGELFF
TRBJ2-7 TRBD1 TRBV27 NA TGTGCCAGCAGTTTAAGTCTTGCCAGGGGGTTACGTGAGCAGTACTTC CASSLSLARGLREQYF
TRBJ1-2 TRBD1 TRBV28 NA TGTGCCAGCAGGGGGGACAGGACCGGCTATGGCTACACCTTC CASRGDRTGYGYTF